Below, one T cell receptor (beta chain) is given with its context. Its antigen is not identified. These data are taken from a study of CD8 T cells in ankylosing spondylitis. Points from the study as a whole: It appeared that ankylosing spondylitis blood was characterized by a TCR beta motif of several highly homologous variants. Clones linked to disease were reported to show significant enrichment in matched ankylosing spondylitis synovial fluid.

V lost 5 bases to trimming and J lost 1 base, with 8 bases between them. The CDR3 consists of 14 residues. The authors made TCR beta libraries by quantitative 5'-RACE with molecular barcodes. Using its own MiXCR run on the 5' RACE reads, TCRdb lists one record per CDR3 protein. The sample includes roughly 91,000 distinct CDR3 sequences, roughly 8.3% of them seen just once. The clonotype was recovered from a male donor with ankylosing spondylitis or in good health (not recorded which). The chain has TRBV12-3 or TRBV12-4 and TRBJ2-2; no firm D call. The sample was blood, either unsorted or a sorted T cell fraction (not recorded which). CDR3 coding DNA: TGTGCCAGCAGTGTGGACGGGAACACCGGGGAGCTGTTTTTT. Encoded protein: CASSVDGNTGELFF.